This T cell receptor beta chain was sequenced in a study of blood T cell repertoires in COVID-19. Losses at the gene ends were 7 bases for V and 7 bases for J; bases not matched to a gene: 9. This CDR3 has 13 amino acids. Germline V gene sequence: CDR1 SQVTM, CDR2 ANQGSEA. Some clones are missing from TCRdb's copy, which holds only in-frame ones; the method was immunoSEQ multiplex PCR. The data contain roughly 250,000 clones, around 88% of them seen just once; the ten biggest clones take up approximately 3.5%. This clone was picked up a small number of times. Source material: PBMCs or T cells enriched from blood (not recorded which). The V gene is TRBV29-1, the J gene TRBJ1-4; 7 bases are shared with TRBD1. The clonotype was recovered from a woman in her forties with acute COVID-19. The CDR3 nucleotides are TGCAGCGCCCGACAGGGTGAGAGTGAAAAACTGTTTTTT. Its translation is CSARQGESEKLFF.